This T cell receptor (beta chain) was sequenced for a study of T cell repertoires in cytomegalovirus infection. Study-wide background: CMV epitopes used comprised recently identified HLA-C-restricted ones and well-studied HLA-B-restricted ones. Both a matching HLA type and CMV infection were indicated by public TCR beta signatures.

About this clonotype: Antigen: not known.

TCRdb re-called the reads with MiXCR, one entry per CDR3 protein. The sample consists of about 310,000 distinct CDR3 sequences, 20% to 25% of them appearing once. Findings of the study overall: Carriers of CMV plus the relevant HLA were identified by cumulative public TCR beta family frequency. HLA-C-restricted CMV clonotypes gave the most frequent clonotype in two of eight donors.

CDR1 SGHKS and CDR2 YYEKEE come from the germline V gene (reference sequence). The CDR3 contains 15 residues. Trimming shortened V by 4 bases and J by 0 bases, and 10 bases separated the two germline ends. The specimen was cultured PBMCs, collected from culture after CMV antigen stimulation. The clonotype comes from a human donor in good health (CMV status not recorded). Some clones in this sample may be carry-over from other donors' samples. This rearrangement joins TRBV5-5 to TRBJ2-2; D uncertain. The CDR3 here is CASSQRTTNTGELFF. The CDR3 region has the DNA TGTGCCAGCAGCCAAAGGACGACGAACACCGGGGAGCTGTTTTTT. The whole variable domain, remainder taken from reference TRBV5-5 and TRBJ2-2, is DAGVTQSPTHLIKTRGQQVTLRCSPISGHKSVSWYQQVLGQGPQFIFQYYEKEERGRGNFPDRFSARQFPNYSSELNVNALLLGDSALYLCASSQRTTNTGELFFGEGSRLTVL.